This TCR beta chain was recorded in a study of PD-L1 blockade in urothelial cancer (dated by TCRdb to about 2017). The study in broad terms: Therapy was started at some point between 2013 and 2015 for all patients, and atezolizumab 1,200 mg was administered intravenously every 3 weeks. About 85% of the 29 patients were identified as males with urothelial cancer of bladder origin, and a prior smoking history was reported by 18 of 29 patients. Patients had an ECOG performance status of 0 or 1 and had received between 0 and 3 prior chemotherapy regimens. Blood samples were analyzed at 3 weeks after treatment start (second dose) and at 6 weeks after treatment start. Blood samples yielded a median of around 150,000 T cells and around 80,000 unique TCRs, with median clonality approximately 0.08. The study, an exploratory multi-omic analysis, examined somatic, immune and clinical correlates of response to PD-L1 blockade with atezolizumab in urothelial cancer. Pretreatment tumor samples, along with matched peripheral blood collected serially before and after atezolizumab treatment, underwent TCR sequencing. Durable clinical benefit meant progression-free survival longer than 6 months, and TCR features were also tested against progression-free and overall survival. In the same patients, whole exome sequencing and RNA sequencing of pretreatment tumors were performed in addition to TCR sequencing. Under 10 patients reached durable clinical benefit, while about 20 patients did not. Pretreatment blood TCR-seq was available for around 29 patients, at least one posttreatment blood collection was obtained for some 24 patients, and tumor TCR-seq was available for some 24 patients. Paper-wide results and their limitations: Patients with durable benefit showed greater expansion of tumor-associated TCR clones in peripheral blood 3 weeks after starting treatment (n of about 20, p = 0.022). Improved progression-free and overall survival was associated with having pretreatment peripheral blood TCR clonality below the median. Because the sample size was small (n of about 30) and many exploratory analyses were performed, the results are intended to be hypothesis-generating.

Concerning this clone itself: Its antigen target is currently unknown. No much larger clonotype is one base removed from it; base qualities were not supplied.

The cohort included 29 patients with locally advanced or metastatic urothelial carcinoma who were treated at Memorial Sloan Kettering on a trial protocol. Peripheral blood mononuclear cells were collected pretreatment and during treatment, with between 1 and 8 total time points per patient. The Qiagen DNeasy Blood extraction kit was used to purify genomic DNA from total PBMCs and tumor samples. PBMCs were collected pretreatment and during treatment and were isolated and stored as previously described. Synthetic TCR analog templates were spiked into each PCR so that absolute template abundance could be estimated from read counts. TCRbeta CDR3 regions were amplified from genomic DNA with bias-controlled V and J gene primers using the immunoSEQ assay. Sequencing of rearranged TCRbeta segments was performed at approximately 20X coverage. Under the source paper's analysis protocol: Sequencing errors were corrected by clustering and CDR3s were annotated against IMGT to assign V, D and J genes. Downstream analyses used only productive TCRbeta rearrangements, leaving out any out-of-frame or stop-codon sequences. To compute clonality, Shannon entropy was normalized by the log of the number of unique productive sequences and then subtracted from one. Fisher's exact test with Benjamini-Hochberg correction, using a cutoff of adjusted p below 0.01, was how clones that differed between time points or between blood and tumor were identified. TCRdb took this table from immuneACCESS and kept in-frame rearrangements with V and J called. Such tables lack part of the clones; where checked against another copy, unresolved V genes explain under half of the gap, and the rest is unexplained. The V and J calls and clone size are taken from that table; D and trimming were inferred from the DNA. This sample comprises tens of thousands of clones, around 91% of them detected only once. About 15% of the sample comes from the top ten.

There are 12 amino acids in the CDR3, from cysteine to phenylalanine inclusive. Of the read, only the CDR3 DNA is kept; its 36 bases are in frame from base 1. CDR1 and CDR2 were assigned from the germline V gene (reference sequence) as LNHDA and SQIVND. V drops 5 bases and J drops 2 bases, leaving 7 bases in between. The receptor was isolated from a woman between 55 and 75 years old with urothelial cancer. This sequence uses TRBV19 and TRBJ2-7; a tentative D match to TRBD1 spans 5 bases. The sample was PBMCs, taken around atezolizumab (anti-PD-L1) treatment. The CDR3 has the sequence CASSHRTYEQYF. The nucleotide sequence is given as TGTGCCAGTAGTCACAGGACCTACGAGCAGTACTTC.